This T cell receptor beta chain was identified during a study of identical twins. Whole-study results and caveats: Twins shared out-of-frame alpha sequences with excess low generation probability.

Concerning this clonotype: The antigen remains undetermined.

TCRdb re-called the 5' RACE reads with MiXCR, one entry per CDR3 protein. The sample includes 1.5 million to 2 million distinct CDR3 sequences, around 33% of them seen just once. The CDR3 consists of 16 residues. Losses at the gene ends were 3 bases for V and 3 bases for J; bases not matched to a gene: 6. CDR1 is SGHTA, CDR2 FQGNSA, per germline. The sequencing sample was made of cord blood. This clonotype originated in a newborn girl in good health. The chain uses TRBV7-2 and TRBJ2-3; the match to TRBD2 covers 10 bases. CDR3 protein: CASSFLPAGGTDTQYF. In DNA form, the CDR3 reads TGTGCCAGCAGCTTTCTTCCAGCGGGGGGGACAGATACGCAGTATTTT.